A selection of T cell receptor beta chains follows, all from one sample in a study of shared clonotypes between healthy human individuals. Repertoires were generated with immunoSEQ multiplex PCR, while TCRdb's copy carries only in-frame clones and drops some. The sample holds about 700,000 clones, about 90% seen once. Sequencing was done on a sample of naive CD8+ T cells sorted from blood. All receptors come from a man aged 30 to 45 in good health. Each CDR3 is given with its conserved first and last residue. A D gene is named only where the DNA matches it firmly. The size field is filled for only some rows; it gives once, few, many or a size class.

TRBV27	NA	TRBJ2-3	NA	CASSSPLERFNPDTQYF	TGTGCCAGCAGTTCCCCCCTAGAGCGTTTTAATCCAGATACGCAGTATTTT
TRBV10-2	NA	TRBJ1-1	NA	CASSERGGSEAFF	TGCGCCAGCAGTGAGAGGGGGGGCTCTGAAGCTTTCTTT
TRBV5-5	NA	TRBJ2-1	TRBD2	CASAGLAGGLSYNEQFF	TGTGCCAGCGCGGGACTAGCGGGGGGCCTCTCCTACAATGAGCAGTTCTTC
TRBV11-2	NA	TRBJ2-7	NA	CASSLDQPIYEQYF	TGTGCCAGCAGCTTAGATCAGCCGATCTACGAGCAGTACTTC
TRBV29-1	few	TRBJ2-2	NA	CSVMTGELFF	TGCAGCGTTATGACAGGGGAGCTGTTTTTT
TRBV30	NA	TRBJ2-7	NA	CAWSVNPFADPYEQYF	TGTGCCTGGAGTGTAAACCCATTTGCAGATCCCTACGAGCAGTACTTC
TRBV9	NA	TRBJ2-3	NA	CASGDTQYF	TGTGCCAGCGGGGATACGCAGTATTTT
TRBV6-5	NA	TRBJ1-2	NA	CASSRGTSKDGYTF	TGTGCCAGCAGTCGGGGGACAAGTAAGGATGGCTACACCTTC
TRBV5-6	few	TRBJ2-1	NA	CASSLVASYNEQFF	TGTGCCAGCAGCTTAGTTGCGTCCTACAATGAGCAGTTCTTC
TRBV11-3	NA	TRBJ2-2	TRBD2	CASSLGPGLARGTGELFF	TGTGCCAGCAGCTTAGGTCCCGGACTAGCTAGAGGCACCGGGGAGCTGTTTTTT
TRBV28	NA	TRBJ2-2	TRBD2	CASTLSSGREYTGELFF	TGTGCCAGCACCTTATCTAGCGGGAGGGAATACACCGGGGAGCTGTTTTTT
TRBV7-9	NA	TRBJ2-7	NA	CASSLDVYEQYF	TGTGCCAGCAGCTTAGACGTCTACGAGCAGTACTTC
TRBV5-4	NA	TRBJ2-3	NA	CASSLEESIAVADTQYF	TGTGCCAGCAGCTTGGAGGAAAGTATAGCGGTCGCAGATACGCAGTATTTT
TRBV7-9	NA	TRBJ1-1	NA	CASSNLSGRSTEAFF	TGTGCCAGCAGTAACCTATCGGGCCGATCAACTGAAGCTTTCTTT
TRBV21-1	NA	TRBJ1-1	NA	CASSTHKLTGRDITLTEAFF	TGTGCCAGCAGCACCCATAAATTGACAGGGCGTGACATTACCCTTACTGAAGCTTTCTTT
TRBV6-6	NA	TRBJ2-3	TRBD2	CASSFLAGVTDTQYF	TGTGCCAGCAGTTTTCTAGCGGGAGTCACAGATACGCAGTATTTT
TRBV27	once	TRBJ2-7	NA	CASSLGGSAYEQYF	TGTGCCAGCAGTTTAGGGGGCAGTGCCTACGAGCAGTACTTC
TRBV5-1	once	TRBJ1-3	TRBD1	CASSPRPTGEATGNTIYF	TGCGCCAGCAGCCCGAGACCGACAGGGGAGGCGACTGGAAACACCATATATTTT
TRBV6-1	NA	TRBJ2-7	NA	CARPFTYEQYF	TGTGCCAGACCATTCACCTACGAGCAGTACTTC
TRBV5-6	NA	TRBJ2-1	NA	CASSLGVGNEQFF	TGTGCCAGCAGCTTGGGTGTGGGAAATGAGCAGTTCTTC
TRBV6-1	NA	TRBJ2-7	NA	CASSVPPLIGYEQYF	TGTGCCAGCAGTGTCCCGCCCTTAATCGGATACGAGCAGTACTTC
TRBV2	NA	TRBJ1-1	NA	CASSEGMNTEAFF	TGTGCCAGCAGTGAGGGTATGAACACTGAAGCTTTCTTT
TRBV28	NA	TRBJ1-1	NA	CASSLLGGHTEAFF	TGTGCCAGCAGTTTACTAGGGGGGCACACTGAAGCTTTCTTT
TRBV7-2	NA	TRBJ2-3	NA	CASSFQRQYTDTQYF	TGTGCCAGCAGCTTCCAGCGCCAATACACAGATACGCAGTATTTT